These T cell receptor beta chains were read from a single sample in a study of cytomegalovirus exposure and HLA in healthy donors. Profiling relied on immunoSEQ multiplex PCR, and the TCRdb table lists in-frame clones only, not all of them. The sample lists some 170,000 clones, 80% to 90% occurring once. Sequenced: PBMCs. The receptors originated from a woman aged 18-30 years in good health and CMV-seropositive. Both conserved end residues are part of each CDR3. D genes are given only for firm matches. Not all rows give a size; the values are once, few, many and, for expanded clones, a class.

TRBJ2-2,TRBD1,-,TRBV6-1,TGTGCCAGCAAGGACCGAGAGGGGGCCGCCGGGGAGCTGTTTTTT,CASKDREGAAGELFF
TRBJ2-1,-,few,TRBV5-4,TGTGCCAGCAGCGGAATACAGCCAAACTCCTACAATGAGCAGTTCTTC,CASSGIQPNSYNEQFF
TRBJ1-6,-,-,TRBV7-2,TGTGCCAGCAGCTTACTTTTGTGGGCAGGATCTAATTCACCCCTCCACTTT,CASSLLLWAGSNSPLHF
TRBJ1-2,-,-,TRBV5-1,TGCGCCAGCAGCTTGACGGGGATTGACTATGGCTACACCTTC,CASSLTGIDYGYTF
TRBJ1-4,-,-,TRBV28,TGTGCCAGCAGTATCCGACAGAAACCTGAAAAACTGTTTTTT,CASSIRQKPEKLFF
TRBJ2-5,-,-,TRBV11-2,TGTGCCAGCAGAGAGGGGAGGACCGGGACCCAAGGAGAGACCCAGTACTTC,CASREGRTGTQGETQYF
TRBJ2-2,TRBD1,-,TRBV7-9,TGTGCCAGCAGCCCACGGACAGGGGCCGGGGAGCTGTTTTTT,CASSPRTGAGELFF
TRBJ2-1,-,once,TRBV7-2,TGTGCCAGCAGCCGGGGCGGCGGGGGCATGAATGAGCAGTTCTTC,CASSRGGGGMNEQFF
TRBJ1-2,TRBD1,once,TRBV7-2,TGTGCCAGCAGCTTAGTGGGACGGGCCAGGGGGACCTATGGCTACACCTTC,CASSLVGRARGTYGYTF
TRBJ2-7,-,-,TRBV19,TGTGCCAGTAGTATAGATGGTGAGTCCTACGAGCAGTACTTC,CASSIDGESYEQYF
TRBJ2-1,-,-,TRBV4-3,TGCGCCAGCAGCCAAGATGAGGCAGGAGGGGCTCTCAGCGACTTCTACAATGAGCAGTTCTTC,CASSQDEAGGALSDFYNEQFF
TRBJ2-5,-,-,TRBV5-1,TGCGCCAGCAGCTTGGGGCGGATCCAAGAGACCCAGTACTTC,CASSLGRIQETQYF
TRBJ1-1,-,-,TRBV6-1,TGTGCCAGCAGTGAGGGGCCGGGTGTGAACACTGAAGCTTTCTTT,CASSEGPGVNTEAFF
TRBJ1-6,TRBD1,-,TRBV18,TGTGCCAGCTCACCCGGACAGGTCCGGAGCTCCTATAATTCACCCCTCCACTTT,CASSPGQVRSSYNSPLHF
TRBJ2-1,TRBD1,-,TRBV27,TGTGCCAGCAGTTTAGGGACAGGGTCCTACAATGAGCAGTTCTTC,CASSLGTGSYNEQFF
TRBJ1-2,-,-,TRBV11-1,TGTGCCAGCAGTAAGTTGGGGGCATCCGGCTATGGCTACACCTTC,CASSKLGASGYGYTF
TRBJ2-7,-,-,TRBV5-1,TGCGCCAGCAGCTTGGAAGTGAGGGCGGGCTACGAGCAGTACTTC,CASSLEVRAGYEQYF
TRBJ2-7,-,-,TRBV7-2,TGTGCCAGCAGCTTAGGAATGGGAGCTTACGAGCAGTACTTC,CASSLGMGAYEQYF
TRBJ2-1,-,-,TRBV7-9,TGTGCCAGCAGCTTACCCGCGGATCCTTTTGAGCAGTTCTTC,CASSLPADPFEQFF
TRBJ2-1,-,-,TRBV5-1,TGCGCCAGCAGTGGGGCTGAGCAGTTCTTC,CASSGAEQFF
TRBJ1-5,-,-,TRBV7-9,TGTTCCAGCAGCCCCGGGACAAGGGATCAGCCCCAGCATTTT,CSSSPGTRDQPQHF
TRBJ1-5,-,-,TRBV19,TGTGCCAGTAGTATTACGGGGAATTTCCCGCCCCAGCATTTT,CASSITGNFPPQHF
TRBJ2-2,-,-,TRBV6-6,TGTGCCAGCAGTTACTCAGATAGTCCGTTTTTT,CASSYSDSPFF
TRBJ2-7,-,-,TRBV4-1,TGCGCCAGCAGCCAAGAAGGTTCGGCGGGGGCCACCTACGAGCAGTACTTC,CASSQEGSAGATYEQYF
TRBJ2-7,-,few,TRBV9,TGTGCCAGCAGCGAGACAGCCCGAAAAGAATACGAGCAGTACTTC,CASSETARKEYEQYF
TRBJ1-2,TRBD1,-,TRBV5-1,TGCGCCAGCAGGTTCGGACAGGGGTTGGTCGGGTATGGCTACACCTTC,CASRFGQGLVGYGYTF
TRBJ2-3,-,-,TRBV9,TGTGCCAGCAGCGTATCCAAAGGGGGTCTGGCAGATACGCAGTATTTT,CASSVSKGGLADTQYF
TRBJ2-7,TRBD2,few,TRBV15,TGTGCCACCAGCAGACACCTCGGACTAGCGGGGGGGGACTACGAGCAGTACTTC,CATSRHLGLAGGDYEQYF
TRBJ2-3,-,-,TRBV18,TGTGCCAGCTCACCACCGAAAATCACTATCTTAAGCACAGATACGCAGTATTTT,CASSPPKITILSTDTQYF
TRBJ1-1,-,-,TRBV7-3,TGTGCCAGCAGCCCATTTGAAAGAGGTGAAGCTTTCTTT,CASSPFERGEAFF
TRBJ1-1,-,-,TRBV6-6,TGTGCCAGCAGTTACTCGAGGGAGACTGAAGCTTTCTTT,CASSYSRETEAFF
TRBJ2-4,TRBD1,-,TRBV18,TGTGCCAGCTCATCCGGACAGGGGGAAAACATTCAGTACTTC,CASSSGQGENIQYF
TRBJ2-1,TRBD1,-,TRBV10-1,TGCGCCAGCGGCAGACAGGGGTCCTACAATGAGCAGTTCTTC,CASGRQGSYNEQFF
TRBJ2-3,TRBD1,-,TRBV6-4,TGTGCCAGCAGTGCCCAGGGGGCGCGGGGAGATACGCAGTATTTT,CASSAQGARGDTQYF
TRBJ2-5,-,-,TRBV5-1,TGCGCCAGCAGCTCGGGGGTCCAAGAGACCCAGTACTTC,CASSSGVQETQYF